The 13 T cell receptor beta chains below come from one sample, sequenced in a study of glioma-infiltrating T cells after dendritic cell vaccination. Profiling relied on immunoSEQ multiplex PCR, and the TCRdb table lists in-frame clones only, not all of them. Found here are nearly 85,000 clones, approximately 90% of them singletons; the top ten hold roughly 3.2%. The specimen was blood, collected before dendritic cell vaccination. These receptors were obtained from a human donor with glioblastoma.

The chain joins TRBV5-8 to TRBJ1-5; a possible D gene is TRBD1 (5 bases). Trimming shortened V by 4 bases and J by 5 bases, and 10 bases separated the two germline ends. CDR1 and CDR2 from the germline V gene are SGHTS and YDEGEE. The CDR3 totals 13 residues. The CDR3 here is CASSPAGDQPQHF. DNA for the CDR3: TGTGCCAGCAGCCCCGCGGGGGATCAGCCCCAGCATTTT.

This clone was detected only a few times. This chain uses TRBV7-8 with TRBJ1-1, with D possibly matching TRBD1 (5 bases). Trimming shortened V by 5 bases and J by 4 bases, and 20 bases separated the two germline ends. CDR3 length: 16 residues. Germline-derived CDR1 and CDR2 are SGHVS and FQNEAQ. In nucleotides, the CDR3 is TGTGCCAGCAGCCCCCACCTGACAGCCTTGGGCACTGAAGCTTTCTTT. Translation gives CASSPHLTALGTEAFF.

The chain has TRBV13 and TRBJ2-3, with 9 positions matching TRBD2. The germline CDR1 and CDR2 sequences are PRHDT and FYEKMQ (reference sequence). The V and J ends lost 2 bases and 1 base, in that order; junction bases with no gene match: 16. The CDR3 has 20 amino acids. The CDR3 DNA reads TGTGCCAGCAGCTTATCCCTCGCTAGCGGGAAGCCTGTTGGCACAGATACGCAGTATTTT. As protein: CASSLSLASGKPVGTDTQYF.

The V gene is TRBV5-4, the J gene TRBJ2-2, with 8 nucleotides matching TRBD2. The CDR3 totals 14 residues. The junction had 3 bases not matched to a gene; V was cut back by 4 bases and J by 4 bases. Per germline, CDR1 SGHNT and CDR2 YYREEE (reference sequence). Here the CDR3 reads CASSGTSFTGELFF. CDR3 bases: TGTGCCAGCAGCGGGACTAGTTTCACCGGGGAGCTGTTTTTT.

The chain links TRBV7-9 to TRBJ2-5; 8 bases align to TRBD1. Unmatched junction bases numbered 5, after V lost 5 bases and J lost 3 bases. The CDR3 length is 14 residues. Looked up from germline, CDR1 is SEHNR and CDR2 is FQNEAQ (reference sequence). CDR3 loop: CASSQTGGEETQYF. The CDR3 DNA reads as TGTGCCAGCAGCCAAACAGGGGGTGAAGAGACCCAGTACTTC.

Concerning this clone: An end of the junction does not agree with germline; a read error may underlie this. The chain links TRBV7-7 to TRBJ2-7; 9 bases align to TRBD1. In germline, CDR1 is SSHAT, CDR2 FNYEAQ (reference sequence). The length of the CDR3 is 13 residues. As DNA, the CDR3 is TGTGCTAGCAGCAAGGACAGGGGTTACGAGCAGTACTTC. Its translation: CASSKDRGYEQYF.

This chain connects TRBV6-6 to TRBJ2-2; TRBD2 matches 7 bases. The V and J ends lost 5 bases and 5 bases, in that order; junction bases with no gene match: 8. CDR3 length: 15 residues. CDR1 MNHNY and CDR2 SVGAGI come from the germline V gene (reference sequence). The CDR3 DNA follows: TGTGCCAGCAGTCCTACTAGCGACTTGACCGGGGAGCTGTTTTTT. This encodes CASSPTSDLTGELFF.

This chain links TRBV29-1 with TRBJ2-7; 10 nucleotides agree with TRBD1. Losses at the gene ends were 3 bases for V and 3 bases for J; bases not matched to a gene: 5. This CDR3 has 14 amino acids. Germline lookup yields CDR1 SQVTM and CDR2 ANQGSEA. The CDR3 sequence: CSVDGTGVDYEQYF. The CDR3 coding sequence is TGCAGCGTTGACGGGACAGGGGTTGACTACGAGCAGTACTTC.

CDR3: CSAVGQAYYGYTF. Here the CDR3 DNA reads TGCAGCGCCGTGGGTCAGGCATACTATGGCTACACCTTC. The V call is TRBV29-1, the J call TRBJ1-2; D gene ambiguous. The CDR3 totals 13 residues. Germline V gene sequence: CDR1 SQVTM, CDR2 ANQGSEA. V dropped 7 bases and J dropped 3 bases, with 15 bases sitting between them. Together with reference TRBV29-1 and TRBJ1-2, the CDR3 gives the full variable domain: SAVISQKPSRDICQRGTSLTIQCQVDSQVTMMFWYRQQPGQSLTLIATANQGSEATYESGFVIDKFPISRPNLTFSTLTVSNMSPEDSSIYLCSAVGQAYYGYTFGSGTRLTVV.

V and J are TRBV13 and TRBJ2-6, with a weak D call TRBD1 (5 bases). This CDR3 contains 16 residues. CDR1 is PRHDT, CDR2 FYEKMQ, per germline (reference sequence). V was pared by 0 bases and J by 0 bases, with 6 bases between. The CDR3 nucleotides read TGTGCCAGCAGCTTAGGGACAGTCTCTGGGGCCAACGTCCTGACTTTC. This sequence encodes CASSLGTVSGANVLTF.

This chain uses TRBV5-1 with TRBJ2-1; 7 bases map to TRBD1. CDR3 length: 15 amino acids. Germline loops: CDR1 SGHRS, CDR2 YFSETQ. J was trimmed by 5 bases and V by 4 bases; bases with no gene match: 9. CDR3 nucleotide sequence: TGCGCCAGCAGCGCGACCGGGACAGTTCACAATGAGCAGTTCTTC. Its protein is CASSATGTVHNEQFF.

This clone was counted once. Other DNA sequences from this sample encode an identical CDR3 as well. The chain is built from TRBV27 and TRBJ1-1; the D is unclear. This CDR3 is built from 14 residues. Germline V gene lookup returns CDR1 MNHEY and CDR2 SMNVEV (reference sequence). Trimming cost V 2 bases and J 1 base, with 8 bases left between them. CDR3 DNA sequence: TGTGCCAGCAGTTTAGGCGGCCCGAACACTGAAGCTTTCTTT. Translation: CASSLGGPNTEAFF.

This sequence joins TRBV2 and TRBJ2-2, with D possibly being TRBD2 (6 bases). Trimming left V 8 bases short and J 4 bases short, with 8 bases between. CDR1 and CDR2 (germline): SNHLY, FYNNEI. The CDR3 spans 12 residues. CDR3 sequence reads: CASGGLTGELFF. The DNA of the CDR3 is TGTGCCAGCGGAGGGCTCACCGGGGAGCTGTTTTTT.